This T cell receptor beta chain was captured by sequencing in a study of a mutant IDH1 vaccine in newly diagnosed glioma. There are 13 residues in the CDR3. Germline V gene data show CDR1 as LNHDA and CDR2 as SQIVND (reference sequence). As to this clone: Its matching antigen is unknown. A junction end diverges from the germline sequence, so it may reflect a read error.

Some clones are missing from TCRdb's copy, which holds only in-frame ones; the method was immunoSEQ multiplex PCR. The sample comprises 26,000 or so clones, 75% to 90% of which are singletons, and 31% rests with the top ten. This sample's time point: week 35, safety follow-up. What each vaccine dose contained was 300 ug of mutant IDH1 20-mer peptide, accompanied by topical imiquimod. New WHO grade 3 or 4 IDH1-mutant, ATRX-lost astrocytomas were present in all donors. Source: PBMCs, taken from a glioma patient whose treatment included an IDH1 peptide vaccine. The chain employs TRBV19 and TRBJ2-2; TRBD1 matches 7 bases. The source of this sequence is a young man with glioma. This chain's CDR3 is CASNIQGTGELFF. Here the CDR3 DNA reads TGTGCCAGTAATATACAGGGGACCGGGGAGCTGTTTTTT.